One sample yielded the 10 T cell receptor beta chains listed below, sequenced in a study of T-cell memory formation after mild COVID-19. TCRdb itself ran the 5' RACE reads through MiXCR, one entry per CDR3 protein. The sample consists of 170,000 or so distinct CDR3 sequences, roughly 31% of them appearing once. Sequenced: PBMCs or a T cell subset sorted from them (not recorded which). Receptors originate from an adult woman who had mild COVID-19 (a few samples of this study predate the infection). Cell type and time point are not known.

In this sample, this clonotype turned up a few times. This chain links TRBV6-5 with TRBJ2-1; TRBD2 aligns across 9 bases. V gave up 5 bases and J gave up 2 bases; unmatched junction bases: 4. Germline-derived CDR1 and CDR2 are MNHEY and SVGAGI. The CDR3 totals 15 residues. The CDR3 DNA follows: TGTGCCAGCAGTCAAAGGACTAGCGCCTACAATGAGCAGTTCTTC. Protein: CASSQRTSAYNEQFF.

The chain is built from TRBV2 and TRBJ2-7, with TRBD1 matching 9 bases. The CDR3 consists of 14 residues. V was pared by 7 bases and J by 2 bases, with 6 bases of the junction left unmatched. The germline V gene encodes CDR1 SNHLY and CDR2 FYNNEI. The CDR3 sequence is CASMEGTGPYEQYF. The CDR3 nucleotides read TGTGCCAGCATGGAGGGGACAGGGCCCTACGAGCAGTACTTC.

In its sample, this clonotype was seen a few times. This rearrangement joins TRBV9 to TRBJ1-1; no clear D. V lost 3 bases and J 3 bases, leaving 9 bases between the germline ends. The CDR3 is 13 amino acids. In germline, CDR1 is SGDLS, CDR2 YYNGEE. In DNA form, the CDR3 reads TGTGCCAGCAGCGCACTTCGGGACACTGAAGCTTTCTTT. As protein: CASSALRDTEAFF.

This clonotype was picked up a small number of times. V is TRBV7-6 and J is TRBJ2-7, with 9 bases lining up with TRBD1. V was pared by 5 bases and J by 2 bases, with 7 bases of the junction left unmatched. The CDR3 extends over 15 amino acids. Germline V gene sequence: CDR1 SGHVS, CDR2 FNYEAQ. The CDR3 DNA reads TGTGCCAGCAGCATGGGACAGGGTGGTCCCTACGAGCAGTACTTC. It is translated as CASSMGQGGPYEQYF.

In its sample, this clonotype was seen a few times. The chain uses TRBV4-2 and TRBJ2-7, with 10 positions matching TRBD2. Trimming at V came to 7 bases and at J to 2 bases, leaving 5 bases not matched to a gene. This CDR3 is 14 amino acids long. Germline CDR1 reads LGHNA; CDR2 reads YNFKEQ. CDR3 nucleotides: TGTGCCAGCACCCCTAGCGGGGGACCCTACGAGCAGTACTTC. Its translation: CASTPSGGPYEQYF.

The CDR3 region is CATSDLDRDRDEQFF. As DNA, the CDR3 is TGTGCCACCAGTGATTTGGACAGGGATCGAGATGAGCAGTTCTTC. The chain employs TRBV24-1 and TRBJ2-1; 7 bases line up with TRBD1. Germline V CDR1 and CDR2: KGHDR, SFDVKD. CDR3 length: 15 amino acids. J lost 8 bases, V lost 0 bases, and 6 bases had no gene match.

This chain uses TRBV4-1 with TRBJ2-1, with D unclear. Germline V gene sequence: CDR1 MGHRA, CDR2 YSYEKL. The V and J ends lost 0 bases and 8 bases respectively, with 5 bases between them. The length of the CDR3 is 12 residues. CDR3 amino acids: CASSQDLYEQFF. CDR3 DNA: TGCGCCAGCAGCCAAGACCTCTATGAGCAGTTCTTC.

This clonotype was detected a few times. The CDR3 here is CASSYSPLFTQYF. In DNA, the CDR3 is TGTGCCAGCAGTTACTCCCCCCTTTTCACGCAGTATTTT. The gene calls are TRBV6-2 or TRBV6-3 and TRBJ2-3; D ambiguous. There are 13 residues in the CDR3. Germline V CDR1 and CDR2: MNHEY, SVGEGT. The germline V and J ends were trimmed by 0 bases and 9 bases, with 10 bases remaining between them.

The chain employs TRBV6-5 and TRBJ2-1; no clear D. Germline-derived CDR1 and CDR2 are MNHEY and SVGAGI. The CDR3 is made up of 13 amino acids. V lost 6 bases and J lost 1, with 7 bases in between. This chain's CDR3 is CASRGWSYNEQFF. CDR3 DNA: TGTGCCAGCAGGGGATGGTCCTACAATGAGCAGTTCTTC.

The CDR3 reads CSVEDGSDTQYF. In DNA, the CDR3 is TGCAGCGTTGAAGATGGCAGCGATACGCAGTATTTT. J is TRBJ2-3 and V is TRBV29-1; D not certain. Per germline, CDR1 SQVTM and CDR2 ANQGSEA. Between the trimmed V and J ends, which lost 0 bases and 6 bases, there was a span of 7 bases. This CDR3 has 12 residues.